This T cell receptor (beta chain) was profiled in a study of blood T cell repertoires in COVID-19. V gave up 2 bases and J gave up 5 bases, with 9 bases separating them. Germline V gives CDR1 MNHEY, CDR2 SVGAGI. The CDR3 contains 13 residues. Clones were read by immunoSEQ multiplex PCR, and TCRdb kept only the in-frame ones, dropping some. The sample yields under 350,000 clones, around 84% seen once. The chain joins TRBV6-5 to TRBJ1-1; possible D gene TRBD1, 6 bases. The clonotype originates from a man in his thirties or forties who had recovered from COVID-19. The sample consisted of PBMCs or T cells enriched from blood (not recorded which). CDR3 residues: CASSYGGKTEAFF. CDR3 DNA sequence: TGTGCCAGCAGTTACGGGGGCAAGACTGAAGCTTTCTTT.